This T cell receptor beta chain was observed in a study of tumor T cells in aggressive B-cell lymphoma. Libraries were prepared by immunoSEQ multiplex PCR; TCRdb keeps only in-frame clonotypes and omits some of them. The sample has thousands of clones; 75% to 95% are singletons. The CDR3 is made up of 16 amino acids. CDR1 and CDR2 (germline): SQVTM, ANQGSEA. The ends lost 5 bases at V and 2 bases at J; junction bases unmatched: 12. The TCR was taken from an adult with diffuse large B cell lymphoma. The chain links TRBV29-1 to TRBJ2-7; 10 bases fit TRBD1. Sequenced material: tumor tissue. The DNA of the CDR3 is TGCAGCGTTCTCCGGGACAGGGGAAAGGCGCCCTACGAGCAGTACTTC. It translates to CSVLRDRGKAPYEQYF.